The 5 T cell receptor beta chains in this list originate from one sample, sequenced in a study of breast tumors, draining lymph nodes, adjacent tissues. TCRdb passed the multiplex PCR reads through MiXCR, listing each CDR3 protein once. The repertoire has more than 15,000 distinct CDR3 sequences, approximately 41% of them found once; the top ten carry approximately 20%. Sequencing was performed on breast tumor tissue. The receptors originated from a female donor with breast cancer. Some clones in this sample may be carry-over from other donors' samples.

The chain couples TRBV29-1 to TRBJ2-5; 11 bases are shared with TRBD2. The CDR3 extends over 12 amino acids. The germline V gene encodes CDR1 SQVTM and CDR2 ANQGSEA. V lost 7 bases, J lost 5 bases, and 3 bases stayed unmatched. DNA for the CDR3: TGCAGCGCTACTAGCGGGAGTGAGACCCAGTACTTC. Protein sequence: CSATSGSETQYF.

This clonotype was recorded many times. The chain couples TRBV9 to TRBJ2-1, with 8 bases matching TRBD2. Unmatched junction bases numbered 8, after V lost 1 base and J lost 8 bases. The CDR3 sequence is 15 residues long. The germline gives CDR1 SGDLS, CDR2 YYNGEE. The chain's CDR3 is CASSVRSGSMDEQFF. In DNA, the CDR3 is TGTGCCAGCAGCGTAAGGAGCGGGAGCATGGATGAGCAGTTCTTC.

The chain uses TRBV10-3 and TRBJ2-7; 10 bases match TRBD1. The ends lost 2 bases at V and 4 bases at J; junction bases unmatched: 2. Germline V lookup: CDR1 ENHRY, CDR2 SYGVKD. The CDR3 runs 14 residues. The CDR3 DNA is TGTGCCATCAGTGAGAAGGGACAGGGGTACGAGCAGTACTTC. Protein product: CAISEKGQGYEQYF.

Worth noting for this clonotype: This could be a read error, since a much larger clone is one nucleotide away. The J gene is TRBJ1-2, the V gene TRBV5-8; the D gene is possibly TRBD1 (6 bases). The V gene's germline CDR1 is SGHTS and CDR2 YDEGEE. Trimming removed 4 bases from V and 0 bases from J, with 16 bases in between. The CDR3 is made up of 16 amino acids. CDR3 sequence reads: CASSRRQAGSNYGYTF. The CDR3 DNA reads TGTGCCAGCAGCAGGAGACAGGCGGGATCTAACTATGGCTACACCTTC.

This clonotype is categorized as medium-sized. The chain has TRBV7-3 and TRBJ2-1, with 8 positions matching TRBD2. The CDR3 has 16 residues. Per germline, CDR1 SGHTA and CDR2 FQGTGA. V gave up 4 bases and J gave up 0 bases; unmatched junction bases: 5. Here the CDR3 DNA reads TGTGCCAGCAGCTCCCAAGCGGGGGTCTCCTACAATGAGCAGTTCTTC. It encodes CASSSQAGVSYNEQFF.